One and the same sample provided the 2 T cell receptor beta chains below, sequenced in a study of cytomegalovirus exposure and HLA in healthy donors. In the PCR, 60 Vbeta and 13 Jbeta primers were used. Generated by immunoSEQ multiplex PCR, the TCRdb table keeps only in-frame clones and is missing some. Among 100,000 to 150,000 clones listed, less than 85% were seen once. The sequencing sample was made of PBMCs. These receptors all stem from a woman between 35 and 50 years old in good health and CMV-seropositive.

This chain uses TRBV5-4 with TRBJ2-3; 8 bases align to TRBD1. CDR1 and CDR2 (germline): SGHNT, YYREEE (reference sequence). The CDR3 is made up of 17 amino acids. The ends lost 4 bases at V and 6 bases at J; junction bases unmatched: 16. The CDR3 nucleotides are TGTGCCAGCAGCGCAGGACAGGGCGGGATCCCACAGGATACGCAGTATTTT. As protein: CASSAGQGGIPQDTQYF.

This rearrangement joins TRBV28 to TRBJ1-2; D remains ambiguous. The length of the CDR3 is 14 residues. CDR1 MDHEN and CDR2 SYDVKM come from the germline V gene. The germline V and J ends were trimmed by 3 bases and 0 bases, with 8 bases remaining between them. The CDR3 is CASSFYLSNYGYTF. DNA for the CDR3: TGTGCCAGCAGTTTCTATTTATCTAACTATGGCTACACCTTC.